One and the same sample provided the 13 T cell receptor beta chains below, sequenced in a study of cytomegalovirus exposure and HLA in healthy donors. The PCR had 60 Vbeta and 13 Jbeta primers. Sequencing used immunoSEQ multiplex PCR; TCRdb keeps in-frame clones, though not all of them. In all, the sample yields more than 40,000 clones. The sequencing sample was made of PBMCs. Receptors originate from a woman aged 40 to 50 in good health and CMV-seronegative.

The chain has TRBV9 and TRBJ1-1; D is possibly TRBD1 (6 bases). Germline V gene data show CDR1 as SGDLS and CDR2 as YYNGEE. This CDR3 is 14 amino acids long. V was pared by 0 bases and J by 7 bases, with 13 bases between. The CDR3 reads CASSVDGQIYEAFF. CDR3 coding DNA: TGTGCCAGCAGCGTAGACGGACAGATTTATGAAGCTTTCTTT.

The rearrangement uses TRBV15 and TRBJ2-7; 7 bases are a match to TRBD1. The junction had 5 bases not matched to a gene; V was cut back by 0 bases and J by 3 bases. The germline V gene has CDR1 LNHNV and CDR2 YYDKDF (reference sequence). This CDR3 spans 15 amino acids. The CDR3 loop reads CATSRDEGGVYEQYF. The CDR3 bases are TGTGCCACCAGCAGAGATGAAGGGGGCGTCTACGAGCAGTACTTC.

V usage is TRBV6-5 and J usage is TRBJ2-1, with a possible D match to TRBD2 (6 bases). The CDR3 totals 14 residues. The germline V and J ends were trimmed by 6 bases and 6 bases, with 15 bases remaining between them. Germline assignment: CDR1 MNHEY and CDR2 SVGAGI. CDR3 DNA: TGTGCCAGCAGCTACAATGGAGGGGTCAATGAGCAGTTCTTC. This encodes CASSYNGGVNEQFF.

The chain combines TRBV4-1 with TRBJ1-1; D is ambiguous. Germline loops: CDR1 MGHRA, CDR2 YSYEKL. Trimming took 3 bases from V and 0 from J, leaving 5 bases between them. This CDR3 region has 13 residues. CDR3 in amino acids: CASSQTVNTEAFF. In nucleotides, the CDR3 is TGCGCCAGCAGCCAGACTGTGAACACTGAAGCTTTCTTT.

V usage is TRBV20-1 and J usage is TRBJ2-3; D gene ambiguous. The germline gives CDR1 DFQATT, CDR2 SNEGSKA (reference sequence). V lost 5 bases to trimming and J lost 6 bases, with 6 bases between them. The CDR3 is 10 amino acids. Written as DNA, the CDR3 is TGCAGTGCTCCACTGGATACGCAGTATTTT. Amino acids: CSAPLDTQYF.

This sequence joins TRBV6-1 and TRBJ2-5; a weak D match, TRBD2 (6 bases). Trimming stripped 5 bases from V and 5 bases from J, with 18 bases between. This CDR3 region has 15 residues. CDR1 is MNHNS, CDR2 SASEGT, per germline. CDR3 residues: CASSRQPGGGETQYF. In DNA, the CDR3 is TGTGCCAGCAGTAGACAGCCGGGTGGGGGGGAGACCCAGTACTTC.

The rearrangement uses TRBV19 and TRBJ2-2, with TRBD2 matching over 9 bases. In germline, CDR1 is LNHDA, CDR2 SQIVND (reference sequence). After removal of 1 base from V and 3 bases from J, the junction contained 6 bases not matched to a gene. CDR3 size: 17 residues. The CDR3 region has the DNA TGTGCCAGTAGTATAGGTGGCGGGGGGGCCCACACCGGGGAGCTGTTTTTT. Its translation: CASSIGGGGAHTGELFF.

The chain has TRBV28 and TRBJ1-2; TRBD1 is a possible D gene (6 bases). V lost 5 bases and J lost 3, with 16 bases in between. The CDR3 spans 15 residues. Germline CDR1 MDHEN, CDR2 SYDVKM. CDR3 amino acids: CASSLRGAPDYGYTF. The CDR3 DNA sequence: TGTGCCAGCAGTCTACGGGGGGCCCCCGACTATGGCTACACCTTC.

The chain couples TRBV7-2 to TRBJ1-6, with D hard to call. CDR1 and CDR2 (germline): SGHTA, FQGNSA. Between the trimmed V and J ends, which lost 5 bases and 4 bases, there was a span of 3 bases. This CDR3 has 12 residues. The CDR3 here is CASSPYNSPLHF. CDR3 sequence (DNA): TGTGCCAGCAGCCCTTATAATTCACCCCTCCACTTT.

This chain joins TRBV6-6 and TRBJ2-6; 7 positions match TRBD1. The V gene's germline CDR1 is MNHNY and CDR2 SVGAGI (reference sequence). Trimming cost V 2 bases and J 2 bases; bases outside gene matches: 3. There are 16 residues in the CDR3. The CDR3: CASSYTQGAGANVLTF. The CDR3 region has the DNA TGTGCCAGCAGTTACACCCAGGGGGCTGGGGCCAACGTCCTGACTTTC.

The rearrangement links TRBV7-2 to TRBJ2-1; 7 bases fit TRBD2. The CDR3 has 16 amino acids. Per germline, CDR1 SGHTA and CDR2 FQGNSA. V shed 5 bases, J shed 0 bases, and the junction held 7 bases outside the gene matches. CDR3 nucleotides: TGTGCCAGCAGCCCATATGGACTAGACTCCTACAATGAGCAGTTCTTC. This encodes CASSPYGLDSYNEQFF.

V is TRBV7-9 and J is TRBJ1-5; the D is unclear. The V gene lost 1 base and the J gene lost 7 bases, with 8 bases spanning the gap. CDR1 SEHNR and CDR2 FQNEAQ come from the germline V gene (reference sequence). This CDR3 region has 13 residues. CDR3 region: CASSLGYRQPQHF. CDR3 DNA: TGTGCCAGCAGCTTAGGTTATCGGCAGCCCCAGCATTTT.

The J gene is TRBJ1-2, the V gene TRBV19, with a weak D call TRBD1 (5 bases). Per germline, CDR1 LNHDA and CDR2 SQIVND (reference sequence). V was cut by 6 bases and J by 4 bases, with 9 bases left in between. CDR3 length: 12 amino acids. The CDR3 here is CASRDTTYGYTF. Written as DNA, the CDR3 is TGTGCCAGTAGGGACACAACCTATGGCTACACCTTC.